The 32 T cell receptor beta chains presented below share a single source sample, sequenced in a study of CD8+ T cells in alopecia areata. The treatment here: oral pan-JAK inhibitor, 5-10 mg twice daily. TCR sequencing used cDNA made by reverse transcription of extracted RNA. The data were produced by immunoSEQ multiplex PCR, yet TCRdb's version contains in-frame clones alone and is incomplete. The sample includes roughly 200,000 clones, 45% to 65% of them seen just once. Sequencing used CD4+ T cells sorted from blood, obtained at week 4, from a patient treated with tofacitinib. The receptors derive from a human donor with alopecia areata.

CDR3 sequence (DNA): TGTGCCAGCACCCCGACAGGGACCACCGGGGAGCTGTTTTTT. Encoded protein: CASTPTGTTGELFF. This rearrangement joins TRBV6-5 to TRBJ2-2; 7 bases are shared with TRBD1. CDR1 and CDR2 from the germline V gene are MNHEY and SVGAGI. Unmatched junction bases numbered 6, after V lost 7 bases and J lost 4 bases. The CDR3 loop spans 14 amino acids.

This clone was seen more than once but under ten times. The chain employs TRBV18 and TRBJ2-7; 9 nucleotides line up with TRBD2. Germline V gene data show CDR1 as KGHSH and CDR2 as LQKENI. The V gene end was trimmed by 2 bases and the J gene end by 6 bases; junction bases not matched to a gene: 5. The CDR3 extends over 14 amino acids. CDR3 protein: CASSPVSSGVEQYF. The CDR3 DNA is TGTGCCAGCTCACCAGTGTCTAGCGGGGTCGAGCAGTACTTC.

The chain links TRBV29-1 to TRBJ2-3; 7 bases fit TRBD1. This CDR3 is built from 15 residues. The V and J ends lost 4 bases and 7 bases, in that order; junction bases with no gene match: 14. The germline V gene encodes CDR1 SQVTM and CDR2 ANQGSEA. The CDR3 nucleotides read TGCAGCGTTGGTGTGGCGGGTAAGGGGGCACATACGCAGTATTTT. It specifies CSVGVAGKGAHTQYF.

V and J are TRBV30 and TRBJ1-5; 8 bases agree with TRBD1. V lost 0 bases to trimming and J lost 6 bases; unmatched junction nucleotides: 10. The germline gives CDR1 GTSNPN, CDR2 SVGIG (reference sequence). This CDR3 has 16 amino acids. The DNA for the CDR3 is TGTGCCTGGAGTGTTCCTAGGACAGGGATCGGTCAGCCCCAGCATTTT. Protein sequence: CAWSVPRTGIGQPQHF.

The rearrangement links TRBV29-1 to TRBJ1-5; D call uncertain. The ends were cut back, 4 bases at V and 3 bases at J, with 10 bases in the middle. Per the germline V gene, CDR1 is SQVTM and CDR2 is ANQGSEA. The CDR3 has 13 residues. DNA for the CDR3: TGCAGCGTTGCAGAAGGGATCAATCAGCCCCAGCATTTT. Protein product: CSVAEGINQPQHF.

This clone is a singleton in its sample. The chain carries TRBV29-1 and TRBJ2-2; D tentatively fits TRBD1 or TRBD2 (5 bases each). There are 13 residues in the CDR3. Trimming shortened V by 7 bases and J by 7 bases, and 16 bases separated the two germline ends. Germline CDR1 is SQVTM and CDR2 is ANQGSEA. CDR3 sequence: CSAWDRRVGELFF. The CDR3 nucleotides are TGCAGCGCATGGGACCGGCGGGTCGGGGAGCTGTTTTTT.

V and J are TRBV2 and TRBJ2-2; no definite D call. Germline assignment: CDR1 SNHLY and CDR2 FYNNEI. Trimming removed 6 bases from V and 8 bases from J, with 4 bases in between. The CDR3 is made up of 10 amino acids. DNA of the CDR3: TGTGCCAGCAGGGTGGGGGAGCTGTTTTTT. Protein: CASRVGELFF.

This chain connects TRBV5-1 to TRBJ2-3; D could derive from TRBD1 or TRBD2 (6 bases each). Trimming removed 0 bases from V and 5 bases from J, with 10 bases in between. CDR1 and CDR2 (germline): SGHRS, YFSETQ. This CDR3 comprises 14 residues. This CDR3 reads CASSLGGAVDTQYF. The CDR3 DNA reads TGCGCCAGCAGCTTGGGGGGGGCCGTAGATACGCAGTATTTT.

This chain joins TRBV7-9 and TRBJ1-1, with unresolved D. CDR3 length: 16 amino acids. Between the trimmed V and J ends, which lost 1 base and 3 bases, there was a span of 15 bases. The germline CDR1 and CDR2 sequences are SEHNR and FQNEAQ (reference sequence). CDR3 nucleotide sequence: TGTGCCAGCAGCTTAGGAGCCCGGCAAATGGACACTGAAGCTTTCTTT. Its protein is CASSLGARQMDTEAFF.

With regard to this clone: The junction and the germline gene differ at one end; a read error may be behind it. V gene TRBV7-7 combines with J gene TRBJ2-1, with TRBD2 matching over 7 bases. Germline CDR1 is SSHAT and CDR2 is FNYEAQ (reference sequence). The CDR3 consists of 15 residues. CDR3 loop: CASSSGASGGNEQFF. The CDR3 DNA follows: TGTGCTAGCAGCTCCGGCGCTAGCGGCGGGAATGAGCAGTTCTTC.

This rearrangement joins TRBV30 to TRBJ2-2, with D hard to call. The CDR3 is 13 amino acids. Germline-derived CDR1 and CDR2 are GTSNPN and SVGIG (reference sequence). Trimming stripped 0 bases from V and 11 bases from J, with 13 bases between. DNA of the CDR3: TGTGCCTGGAGTGTAATACTCCCCCCTGAGCTGTTTTTT. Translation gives CAWSVILPPELFF.

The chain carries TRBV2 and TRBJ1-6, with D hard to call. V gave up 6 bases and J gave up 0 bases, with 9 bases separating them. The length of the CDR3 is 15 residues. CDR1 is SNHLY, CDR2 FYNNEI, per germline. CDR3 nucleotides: TGTGCCAGCAGGGACTCTAGCTCCTATAATTCACCCCTCCACTTT. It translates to CASRDSSSYNSPLHF.

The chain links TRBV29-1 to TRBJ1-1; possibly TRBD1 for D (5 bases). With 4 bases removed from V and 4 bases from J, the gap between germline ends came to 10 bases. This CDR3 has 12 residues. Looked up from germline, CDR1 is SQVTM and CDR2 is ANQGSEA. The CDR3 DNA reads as TGCAGCGTTGCGGCGGGGGTCACTGAAGCTTTCTTT. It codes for CSVAAGVTEAFF.

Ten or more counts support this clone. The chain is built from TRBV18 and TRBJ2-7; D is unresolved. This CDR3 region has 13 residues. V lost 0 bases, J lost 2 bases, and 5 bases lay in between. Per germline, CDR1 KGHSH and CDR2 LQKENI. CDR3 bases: TGTGCCAGCTCACCACCGGGTGCCTACGAGCAGTACTTC. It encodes CASSPPGAYEQYF.

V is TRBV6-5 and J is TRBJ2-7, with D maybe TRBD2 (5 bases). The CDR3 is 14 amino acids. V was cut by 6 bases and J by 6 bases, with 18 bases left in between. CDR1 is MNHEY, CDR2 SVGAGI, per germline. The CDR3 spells CASSLNRLAGEQYF. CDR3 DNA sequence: TGTGCCAGCAGCCTCAATCGCCTAGCAGGCGAGCAGTACTTC.

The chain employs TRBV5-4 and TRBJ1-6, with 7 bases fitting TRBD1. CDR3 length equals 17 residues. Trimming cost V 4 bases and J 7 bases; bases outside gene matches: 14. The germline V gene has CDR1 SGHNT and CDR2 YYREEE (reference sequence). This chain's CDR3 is CASSPAFSGRGNSPLHF. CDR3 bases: TGTGCCAGCAGCCCCGCCTTTTCGGGCAGGGGGAATTCACCCCTCCACTTT.

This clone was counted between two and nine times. The CDR3 protein is CASSMDGWTEAFF. CDR3 sequence (DNA): TGTGCCAGTAGTATGGATGGATGGACTGAAGCTTTCTTT. The chain recombines TRBV19 with TRBJ1-1, with no clear D. This CDR3 has 13 amino acids. The V end lost 3 bases, the J end lost 5 bases, and 10 bases lay between the germline ends. Germline V gives CDR1 LNHDA, CDR2 SQIVND (reference sequence).

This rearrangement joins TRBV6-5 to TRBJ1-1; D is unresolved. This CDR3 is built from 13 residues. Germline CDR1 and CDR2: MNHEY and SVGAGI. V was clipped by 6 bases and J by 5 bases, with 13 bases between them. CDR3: CASRTSGGTEAFF. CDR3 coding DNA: TGTGCCAGCAGAACCTCTGGAGGGACTGAAGCTTTCTTT.

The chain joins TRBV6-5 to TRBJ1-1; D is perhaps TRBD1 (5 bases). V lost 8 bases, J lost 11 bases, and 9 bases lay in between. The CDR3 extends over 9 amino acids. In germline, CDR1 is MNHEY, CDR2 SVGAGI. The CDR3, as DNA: TGTGCCAGCGGGGGGGGTGCTTTCTTT. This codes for CASGGGAFF.

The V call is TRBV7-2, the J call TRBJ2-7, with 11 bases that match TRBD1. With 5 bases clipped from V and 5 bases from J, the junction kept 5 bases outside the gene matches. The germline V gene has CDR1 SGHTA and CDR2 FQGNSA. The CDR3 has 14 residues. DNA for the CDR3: TGTGCCAGCAGCCGTGGACAGGGGGCCCACGAGCAGTACTTC. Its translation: CASSRGQGAHEQYF.

The CDR3 here is CASSPRQGGSNQPQHF. The CDR3 DNA follows: TGTGCCAGCAGTCCCCGACAGGGAGGCAGCAATCAGCCCCAGCATTTT. The chain couples TRBV27 to TRBJ1-5, with 7 bases aligning to TRBD1. This CDR3 contains 16 residues. From germline, CDR1 is MNHEY and CDR2 SMNVEV (reference sequence). V shed 5 bases, J shed 1 base, and the junction held 8 bases outside the gene matches.

The CDR3 spells CASSHRRQGSIQPQHF. The CDR3 DNA is TGCGCCAGCAGTCACCGAAGACAGGGAAGTATTCAGCCCCAGCATTTT. This chain connects TRBV23-1 to TRBJ1-5, with TRBD1 matching 7 bases. TRBV23-1 is flagged as an ORF with uncertain function. CDR3 length: 16 residues. After removal of 3 bases from V and 6 bases from J, the junction contained 11 bases not matched to a gene.

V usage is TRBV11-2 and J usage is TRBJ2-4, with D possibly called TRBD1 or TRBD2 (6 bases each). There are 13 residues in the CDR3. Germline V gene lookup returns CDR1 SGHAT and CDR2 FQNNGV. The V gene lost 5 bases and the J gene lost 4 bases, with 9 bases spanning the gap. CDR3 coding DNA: TGTGCCAGCAGCACGGGGGCAAAAAACATTCAGTACTTC. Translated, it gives CASSTGAKNIQYF. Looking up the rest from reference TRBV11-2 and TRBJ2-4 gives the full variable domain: EAGVAQSPRYKIIEKRQSVAFWCNPISGHATLYWYQQILGQGPKLLIQFQNNGVVDDSQLPKDRFSAERLKGVDSTLKIQPAKLEDSAVYLCASSTGAKNIQYFGAGTRLSVL.

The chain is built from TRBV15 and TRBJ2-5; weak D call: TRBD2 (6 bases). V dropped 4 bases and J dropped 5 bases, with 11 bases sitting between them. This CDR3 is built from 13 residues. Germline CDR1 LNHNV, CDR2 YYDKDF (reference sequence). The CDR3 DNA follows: TGTGCCACCAGCACGTCGGGGGTGGAGACCCAGTACTTC. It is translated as CATSTSGVETQYF.

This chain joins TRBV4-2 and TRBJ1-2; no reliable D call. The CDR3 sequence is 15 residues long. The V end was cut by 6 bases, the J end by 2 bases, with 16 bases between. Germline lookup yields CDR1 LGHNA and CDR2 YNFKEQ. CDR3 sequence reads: CASRPGPGMNYGYTF. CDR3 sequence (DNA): TGTGCCAGCAGGCCCGGACCGGGGATGAACTATGGCTACACCTTC.

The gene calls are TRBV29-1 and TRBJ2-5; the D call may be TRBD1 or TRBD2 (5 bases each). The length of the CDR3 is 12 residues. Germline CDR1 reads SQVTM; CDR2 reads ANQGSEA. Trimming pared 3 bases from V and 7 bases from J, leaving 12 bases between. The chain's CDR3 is CSVDGVGGTQYF. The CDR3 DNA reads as TGCAGCGTTGACGGGGTTGGGGGGACCCAGTACTTC.

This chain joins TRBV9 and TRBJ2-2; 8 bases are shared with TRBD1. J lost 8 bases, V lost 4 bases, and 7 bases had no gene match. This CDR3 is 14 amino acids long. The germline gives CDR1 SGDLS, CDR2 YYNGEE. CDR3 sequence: CASSPRQGKGELFF. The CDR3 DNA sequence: TGTGCCAGCAGCCCCAGACAGGGGAAAGGGGAGCTGTTTTTT.

The CDR3 DNA reads TGTGCCAGCAGCTTGCCAACAGGGGGAGAATCCTACGAGCAGTACTTC. Translated, it gives CASSLPTGGESYEQYF. The J gene is TRBJ2-7, the V gene TRBV7-9; 8 bases match TRBD1. Germline assignment: CDR1 SEHNR and CDR2 FQNEAQ (reference sequence). Trimming at V came to 3 bases and at J to 1 base, leaving 8 bases not matched to a gene. The CDR3 length is 16 residues.

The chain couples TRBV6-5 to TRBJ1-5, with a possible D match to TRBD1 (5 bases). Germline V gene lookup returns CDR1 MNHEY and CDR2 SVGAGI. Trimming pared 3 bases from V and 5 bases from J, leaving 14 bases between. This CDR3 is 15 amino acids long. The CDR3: CASSYGQGTDQPQHF. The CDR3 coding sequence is TGTGCCAGCAGTTATGGGCAGGGAACGGATCAGCCCCAGCATTTT.

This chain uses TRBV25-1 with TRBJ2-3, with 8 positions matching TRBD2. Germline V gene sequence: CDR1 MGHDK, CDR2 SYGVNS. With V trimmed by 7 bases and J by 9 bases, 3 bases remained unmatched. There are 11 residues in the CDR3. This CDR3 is CASTAGETQYF. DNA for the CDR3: TGTGCCAGCACAGCGGGGGAGACGCAGTATTTT.

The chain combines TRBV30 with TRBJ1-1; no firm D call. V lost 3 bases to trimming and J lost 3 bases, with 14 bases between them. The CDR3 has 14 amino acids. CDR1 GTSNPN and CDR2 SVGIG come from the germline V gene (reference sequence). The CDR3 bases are TGTGCCTGGAGCCAAGACTGGTCTTACACTGAAGCTTTCTTT. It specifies CAWSQDWSYTEAFF.

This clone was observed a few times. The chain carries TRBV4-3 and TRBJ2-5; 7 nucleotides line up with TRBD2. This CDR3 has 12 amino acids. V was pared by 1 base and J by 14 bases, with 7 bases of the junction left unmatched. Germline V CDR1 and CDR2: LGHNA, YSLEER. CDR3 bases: TGCGCCAGCAGCCAAGCGGGAGGTCCTTCTTACTTC. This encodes CASSQAGGPSYF.